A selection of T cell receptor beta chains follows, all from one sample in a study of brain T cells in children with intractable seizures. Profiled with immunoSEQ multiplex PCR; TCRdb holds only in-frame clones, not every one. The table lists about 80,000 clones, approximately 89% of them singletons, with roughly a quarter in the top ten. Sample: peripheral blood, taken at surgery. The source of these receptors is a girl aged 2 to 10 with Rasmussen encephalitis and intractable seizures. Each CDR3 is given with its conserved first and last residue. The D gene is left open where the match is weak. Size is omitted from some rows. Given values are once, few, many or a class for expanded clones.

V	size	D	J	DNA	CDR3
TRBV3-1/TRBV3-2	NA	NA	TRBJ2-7	TGTGCCAGCAGCCAAGTGGAGCGGGCGTCAAGAGAGCAGTACTTC	CASSQVERASREQYF
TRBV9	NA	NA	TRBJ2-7	TGTGCCAGCAGCGTAGACGACACTGCCTACGAGCAGTACTTC	CASSVDDTAYEQYF
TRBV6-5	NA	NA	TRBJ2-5	TGTGCCAGCAGTTTCCTTAGGGGTTTGGGAGAGACCCAGTACTTC	CASSFLRGLGETQYF
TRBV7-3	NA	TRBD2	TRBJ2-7	TGTGCCAGCAGCCCCCGGACTAGCGGGGGCGAGCAGTACTTC	CASSPRTSGGEQYF
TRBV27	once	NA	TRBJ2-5	TGTGCCAGCAGTCCTACAAACCAAGAGACCCAGTACTTC	CASSPTNQETQYF
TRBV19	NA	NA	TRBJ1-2	TGTGCCAGTAGTATAAAGGTCACCTATGGCTACACCTTC	CASSIKVTYGYTF
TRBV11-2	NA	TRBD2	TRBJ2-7	TGTGCCAGCAGCCCACCGGGGGGGTGGTCCTACGAGCAGTACTTC	CASSPPGGWSYEQYF
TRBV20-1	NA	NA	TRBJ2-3	TGCAGTGCTAGTCGGGGAAACACAGATACGCAGTATTTT	CSASRGNTDTQYF
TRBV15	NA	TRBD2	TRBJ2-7	TGTGCCACCTCTAAGCGGGAGAGCGAGCAGTACTTC	CATSKRESEQYF
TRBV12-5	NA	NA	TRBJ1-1	TGTGCTAGTGGTTTGGTCCTAGGCAGTCCTGTTGAAGCTTTCTTT	CASGLVLGSPVEAFF
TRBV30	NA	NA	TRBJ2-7	TGTGCCTGGATGCTACCCCTAAGGAACTACGAGCAGTACTTC	CAWMLPLRNYEQYF
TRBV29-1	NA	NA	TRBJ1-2	TGCAGCGTTGACGTAGCTACGGGGGGCTACACCTTC	CSVDVATGGYTF
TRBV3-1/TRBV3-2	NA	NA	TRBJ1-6	TGTGCCAGCAGCCCTACGACAGGAATCAATTCACCCCTCCACTTT	CASSPTTGINSPLHF
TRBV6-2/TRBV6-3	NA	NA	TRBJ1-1	TGTGCCAGCAGTCGATCTGAAAACACTGAAGCTTTCTTT	CASSRSENTEAFF
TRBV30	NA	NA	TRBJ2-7	TGTGCCTGGAGTGTCCGACTGAGAGTCTTCCGCTACGAGCAGTACTTC	CAWSVRLRVFRYEQYF
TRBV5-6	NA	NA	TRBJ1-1	TGTGCCAGCAGCTCGTATAGAGAGGGGAACACTGAAGCTTTCTTT	CASSSYREGNTEAFF
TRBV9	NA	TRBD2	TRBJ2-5	TGTGCCAGCAGCTCACATAGCGGGCCCCCGGGAGAGACCCAGTACTTC	CASSSHSGPPGETQYF
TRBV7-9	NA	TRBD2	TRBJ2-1	TGTGCCAGCAGCTTATTCGGACTAGCGGGGGATGAGCAGTTCTTC	CASSLFGLAGDEQFF
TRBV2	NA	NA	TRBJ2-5	TGTGCCAGCAGTGCCCGACAGGTTCAAGAGACCCAGTACTTC	CASSARQVQETQYF
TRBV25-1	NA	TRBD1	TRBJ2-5	TGTGCCAGCAGTGTAGGACAGGGCCGAGAGACCCAGTACTTC	CASSVGQGRETQYF
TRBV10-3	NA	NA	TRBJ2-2	TGTGCCACCGCCTCGAACACCGGGGAGCTGTTTTTT	CATASNTGELFF
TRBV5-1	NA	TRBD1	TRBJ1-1	TGCGCCAGCAGCGGGACAGGGGCCTTGAACACTGAAGCTTTCTTT	CASSGTGALNTEAFF
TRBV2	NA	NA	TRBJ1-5	TGTGCCAGCAGGGAAGGGGATTATAGTCAGCCCCAGCATTTT	CASREGDYSQPQHF
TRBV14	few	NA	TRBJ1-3	TGTGCCAGCAGCCTCGGGACACCAAAAATCTCTGGAAACACCATATATTTT	CASSLGTPKISGNTIYF
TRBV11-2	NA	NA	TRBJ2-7	TGTGCCAGCAAGGGCTATGGGCGCTCCTACGAGCAGTACTTC	CASKGYGRSYEQYF
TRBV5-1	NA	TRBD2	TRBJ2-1	TGCGCCAGCAGCTTGGGGGCTAGCGGGAGAATGTGGAATGAGCAGTTCTTC	CASSLGASGRMWNEQFF
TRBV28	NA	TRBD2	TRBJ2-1	TGTGCCAGCAGGCGCTCTCGGACTAGCCCCCATTTTGAGCAGTTCTTC	CASRRSRTSPHFEQFF
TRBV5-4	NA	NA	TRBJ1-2	TGTGCCAGCAGGCGTCCGTCCGGACGAAATCTACTCCACTATGGCTACACCTTC	CASRRPSGRNLLHYGYTF
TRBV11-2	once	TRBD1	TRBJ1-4	TGTGCCAGCAGCTTCCAGGGGGCTGGTGAAAAACTGTTTTTT	CASSFQGAGEKLFF
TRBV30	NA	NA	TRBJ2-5	TGTGCCTGGAATCCAGAGAACCAAGAGACCCAGTACTTC	CAWNPENQETQYF
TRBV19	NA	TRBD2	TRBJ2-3	TGTGCCAGTAGTATAACTAGCGGGAGTAGAGATACGCAGTATTTT	CASSITSGSRDTQYF
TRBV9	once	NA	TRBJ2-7	TGTGCCAGCAGCGTAGAACTCGGTGGCTTTTACGAGCAGTACTTC	CASSVELGGFYEQYF
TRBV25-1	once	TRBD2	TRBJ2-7	TGTGCCAGCAGTGAAACGGTAGCGGGAGGAACCTACGAGCAGTACTTC	CASSETVAGGTYEQYF
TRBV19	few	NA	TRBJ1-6	TGTGCCAGCCGAGGGCCAGGTGTAGTACCCCTCCACTTT	CASRGPGVVPLHF